This T cell receptor beta chain was captured by sequencing in a study of PD-1 blockade in classical Hodgkin lymphoma. Germline V gene lookup returns CDR1 MNHEY and CDR2 SVGAGI. The CDR3 has 16 amino acids. Trimming took 2 bases from V and 3 from J, leaving 17 bases between them. All the patients suffered relapse after autologous stem cell transplantation, and brentuximab vedotin exposure differed. Using immunoSEQ multiplex PCR, the repertoire was profiled, and TCRdb retains in-frame clones only, with some absent. The sample has approximately 50,000 clones, approximately 73% seen once. Here the sequenced sample was peripheral blood mononuclear cells (PBMCs), taken before the second cycle of nivolumab. The clonotype comes from a human donor with classical Hodgkin lymphoma. The rearrangement links TRBV6-5 to TRBJ2-7, with D maybe TRBD2 (5 bases). The CDR3 DNA follows: TGTGCCAGCAGTTACGAAATAGTAGCAGGACTCTACGAGCAGTACTTC. Amino acid sequence: CASSYEIVAGLYEQYF.